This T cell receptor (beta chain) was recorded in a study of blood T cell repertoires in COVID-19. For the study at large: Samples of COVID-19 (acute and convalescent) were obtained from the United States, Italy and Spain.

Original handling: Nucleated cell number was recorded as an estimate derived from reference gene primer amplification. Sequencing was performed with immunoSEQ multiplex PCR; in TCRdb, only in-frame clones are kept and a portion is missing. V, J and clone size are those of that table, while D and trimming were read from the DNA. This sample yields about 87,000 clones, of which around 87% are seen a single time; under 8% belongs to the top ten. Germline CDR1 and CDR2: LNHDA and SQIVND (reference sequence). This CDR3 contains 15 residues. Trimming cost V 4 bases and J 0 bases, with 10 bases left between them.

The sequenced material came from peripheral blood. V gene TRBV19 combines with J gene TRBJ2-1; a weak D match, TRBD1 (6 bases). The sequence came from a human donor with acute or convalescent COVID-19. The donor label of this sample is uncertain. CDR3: CASSRGGFSYNEQFF. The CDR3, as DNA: TGTGCCAGTAGTAGAGGGGGATTCTCCTACAATGAGCAGTTCTTC.